These 13 T cell receptor beta chains were sequenced from one sample in a study of blood T cells in healthy people across ages. Next came a second PCR, run for 7 to 11 cycles, which used a sample-barcoded 5' primer along with a J-beta primer mix. MiXCR was run by TCRdb on the 5' RACE reads, yielding one entry per CDR3 protein. Here the sample spans 1,800,000 or so distinct CDR3 sequences, about 39% being singletons. The specimen was blood. The receptors here all came from a human donor in good health.

The chain joins TRBV28 to TRBJ2-3; D gene uncertain. Trimming pared 5 bases from V and 3 bases from J, leaving 12 bases between. The CDR3 is made up of 14 amino acids. Germline lookup yields CDR1 MDHEN and CDR2 SYDVKM. The CDR3: CASSPRTDTDTQYF. As DNA, the CDR3 is TGTGCCAGCAGTCCAAGGACGGATACAGATACGCAGTATTTT.

The gene calls are TRBV15 and TRBJ2-1; D is unclear. Trimming removed 2 bases from V and 5 bases from J, with 10 bases in between. The CDR3 totals 14 residues. Germline V gene sequence: CDR1 LNHNV, CDR2 YYDKDF (reference sequence). This CDR3 is CATSRLGSNNEQFF. The CDR3 DNA sequence: TGTGCCACCAGCAGACTAGGGTCAAACAATGAGCAGTTCTTC.

The gene calls are TRBV5-6 and TRBJ2-4; D uncertain. The V gene lost 0 bases and the J gene lost 6 bases, with 13 bases spanning the gap. Germline V gene lookup returns CDR1 SGHDT and CDR2 YYEEEE. This CDR3 has 15 residues. CDR3 DNA: TGTGCCAGCAGCTTGGCCCCAGCATCTTCAAACATTCAGTACTTC. This translates into CASSLAPASSNIQYF.

This chain uses TRBV7-8 with TRBJ1-2; D is uncertain. Germline CDR1 is SGHVS and CDR2 is FQNEAQ. The CDR3 has 13 amino acids. With 5 bases removed from V and 8 bases from J, the gap between germline ends came to 15 bases. CDR3 sequence: CASSPRPSPGYTF. For the CDR3, the DNA is TGTGCCAGCAGCCCTCGACCAAGTCCGGGCTACACCTTC.

The chain combines TRBV7-2 with TRBJ2-1; tentatively, D is TRBD2 (7 bases). This CDR3 comprises 13 residues. V was shortened by 5 bases and J by 10 bases, with 15 bases between the two germline ends. The germline gives CDR1 SGHTA, CDR2 FQGNSA. CDR3 residues: CASSQRRGTEQFF. CDR3 coding DNA: TGTGCCAGCAGCCAAAGGCGGGGGACAGAGCAGTTCTTC.

A remark on this clonotype: The junction departs from the called germline gene at one end, perhaps through a read error. V usage is TRBV7-9 and J usage is TRBJ1-6; D perhaps matches TRBD1 (5 bases). This CDR3 is 14 amino acids long. Germline CDR1 is SEHNR and CDR2 is FQNEAQ (reference sequence). This CDR3 is CTSSTDIWNSPLHF. The CDR3 DNA sequence: TGTACCAGCTCAACGGACATTTGGAATTCACCCCTCCACTTT.

A few counts support this clonotype. The rearrangement uses TRBV29-1 and TRBJ2-3; 8 bases agree with TRBD2. V dropped 7 bases and J dropped 4; count of bases not matched to a gene: 7. The CDR3 has 13 amino acids. Per germline, CDR1 SQVTM and CDR2 ANQGSEA. The CDR3 region has the DNA TGCAGCGCCCCAAGGCGGGGGGCAGATACGCAGTATTTT. It encodes CSAPRRGADTQYF.

On this clonotype itself: With a much larger clone just one base away, this may be a read error. The chain joins TRBV20-1 to TRBJ1-5, with 7 bases aligning to TRBD1. Germline assignment: CDR1 DFQATT and CDR2 SNEGSKA (reference sequence). The CDR3 covers 13 residues. Trimming cost V 7 bases and J 5 bases; bases outside gene matches: 8. Written as DNA, the CDR3 is TGCAGTGTCACCAGGGGGGGGGATCAGCCCCAGCATTTT. It specifies CSVTRGGDQPQHF.

Only a few counts were recorded for this clonotype. This chain links TRBV12-3 or TRBV12-4 with TRBJ2-7; D is unresolved. This CDR3 region has 14 residues. Trimming pared 5 bases from V and 2 bases from J, leaving 13 bases between. The CDR3 loop reads CASSPPTPTYEQYF. For the CDR3, the DNA is TGTGCCAGCAGTCCCCCGACTCCTACCTACGAGCAGTACTTC.

The genes are TRBV12-3 or TRBV12-4 and TRBJ1-2, with 10 bases that match TRBD1. Germline trimming cut 5 bases from V and 10 bases from J; bases unmatched to any gene: 7. The CDR3 is 13 residues long. CDR3 sequence (DNA): TGTGCCAGCAGTCGAAGACAGGGGGCCGCCTACACCTTC. Protein: CASSRRQGAAYTF.

V usage is TRBV5-1 and J usage is TRBJ2-2; perhaps TRBD2 as D (5 bases). This CDR3 comprises 15 residues. V gave up 2 bases and J gave up 1 base, with 9 bases separating them. The germline V gene has CDR1 SGHRS and CDR2 YFSETQ. CDR3 nucleotide sequence: TGCGCCAGCAGCTTTAGGACTGAGAACACCGGGGAGCTGTTTTTT. Translating gives CASSFRTENTGELFF.

This chain uses TRBV6-2 or TRBV6-3 with TRBJ1-1; D perhaps matches TRBD1 (5 bases). V was shortened by 6 bases and J by 3 bases, with 14 bases between the two germline ends. CDR1 and CDR2 (germline): MNHEY, SVGEGT. This CDR3 region has 14 residues. Written as DNA, the CDR3 is TGTGCCAGCAGCCGGACACCTGAGGACACTGAAGCTTTCTTT. Protein product: CASSRTPEDTEAFF.

The rearrangement links TRBV5-1 to TRBJ1-2; D uncertain. In germline, CDR1 is SGHRS, CDR2 YFSETQ. The V end was cut by 0 bases, the J end by 9 bases, with 21 bases between. The CDR3 is 16 amino acids. The CDR3 DNA reads TGCGCCAGCAGCTTGGTCTCAGAATCTACCTGGGAGAGCTACACCTTC. Its translation: CASSLVSESTWESYTF.